This T cell receptor beta chain derives from a study of blood T cells in healthy people across ages. The CDR3 spans 17 residues. Germline V gene sequence: CDR1 SGHKS, CDR2 YYEKEE (reference sequence). V was clipped by 4 bases and J by 2 bases; unmatched bases: 12. Alongside a J-beta primer mix, a sample-barcoded 5' primer served in a second PCR lasting roughly 6 to 11 cycles. MiXCR, run by TCRdb on the 5' RACE reads, gives a single entry per CDR3 protein. The sample records around 850,000 distinct CDR3 sequences, 36% being singletons. At least ten counts were recorded for this clonotype. Sequencing was done on a sample of blood. The chain has TRBV5-5 and TRBJ1-5; TRBD1 agrees at 7 bases. The TCR comes from a young man in good health. The CDR3: CASSRSGTETRNQPQHF. The CDR3, as DNA: TGTGCCAGCAGCAGATCCGGGACAGAAACTCGCAATCAGCCCCAGCATTTT.